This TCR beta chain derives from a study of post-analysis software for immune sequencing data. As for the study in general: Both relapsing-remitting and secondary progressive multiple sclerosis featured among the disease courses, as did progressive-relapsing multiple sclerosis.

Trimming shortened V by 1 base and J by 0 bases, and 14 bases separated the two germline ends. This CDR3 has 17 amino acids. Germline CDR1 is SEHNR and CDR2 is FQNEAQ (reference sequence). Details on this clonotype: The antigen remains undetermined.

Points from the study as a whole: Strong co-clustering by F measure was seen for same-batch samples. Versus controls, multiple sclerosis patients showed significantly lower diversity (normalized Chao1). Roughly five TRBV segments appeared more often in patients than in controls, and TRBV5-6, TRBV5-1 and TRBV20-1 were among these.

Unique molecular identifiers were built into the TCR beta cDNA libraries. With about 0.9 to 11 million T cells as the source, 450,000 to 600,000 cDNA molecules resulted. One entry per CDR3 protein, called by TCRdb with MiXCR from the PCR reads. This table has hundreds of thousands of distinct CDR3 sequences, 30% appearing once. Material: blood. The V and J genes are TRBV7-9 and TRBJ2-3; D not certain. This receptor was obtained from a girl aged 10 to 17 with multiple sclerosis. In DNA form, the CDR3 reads TGTGCCAGCAGCTTAGTGGTTGGCCCCGAAAGCACAGATACGCAGTATTTT. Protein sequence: CASSLVVGPESTDTQYF.